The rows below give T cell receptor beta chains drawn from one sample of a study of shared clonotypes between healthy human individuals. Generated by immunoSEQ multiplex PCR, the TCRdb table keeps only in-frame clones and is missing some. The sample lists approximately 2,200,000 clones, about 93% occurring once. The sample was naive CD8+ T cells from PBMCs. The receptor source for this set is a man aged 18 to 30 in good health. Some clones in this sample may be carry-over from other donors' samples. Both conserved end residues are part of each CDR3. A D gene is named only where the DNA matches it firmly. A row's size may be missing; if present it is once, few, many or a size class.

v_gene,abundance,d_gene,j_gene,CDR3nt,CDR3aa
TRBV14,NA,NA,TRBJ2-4,TGTGCCAGCAGCCAAGGACCGCCGACGCTAGCCAAAAACATTCAGTACTTC,CASSQGPPTLAKNIQYF
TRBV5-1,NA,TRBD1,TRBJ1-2,TGCGCCAGCAGCTTGTCGACAGGGTCATTGGGGGGCTACACCTTC,CASSLSTGSLGGYTF
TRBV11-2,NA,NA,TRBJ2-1,TGTGCCAGCAGGGACCGGGACTACAATGAGCAGTTCTTC,CASRDRDYNEQFF
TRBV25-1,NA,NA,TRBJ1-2,TGTGCCAGCAGCGCAGGTTCGTCCAACTATGGCTACACCTTC,CASSAGSSNYGYTF
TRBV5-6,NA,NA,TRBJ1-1,TGTGCCAGCAGCTTGGTGCCAGGGACCACTGAAGCTTTCTTT,CASSLVPGTTEAFF
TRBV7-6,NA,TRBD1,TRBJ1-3,TGTGCCAGCAGCTTAGCGGCTATAGGACAGGAGGGTGGAAACACCATATATTTT,CASSLAAIGQEGGNTIYF
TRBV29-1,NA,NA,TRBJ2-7,TGCAGCGTTGAATGGCGGACGGGCTCCTACGAGCAGTACTTC,CSVEWRTGSYEQYF
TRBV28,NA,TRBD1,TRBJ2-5,TGTGCCAGCAGCAGACAGGGGAGAGAGACCCAGTACTTC,CASSRQGRETQYF
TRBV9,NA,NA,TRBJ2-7,TGTGCCAGCAGCGCCTCAGGAGGCATCTACGAGCAGTACTTC,CASSASGGIYEQYF
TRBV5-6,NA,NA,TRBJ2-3,TGTGCCAGCAGCTTGGGAACACAGGCAGATACGCAGTATTTT,CASSLGTQADTQYF
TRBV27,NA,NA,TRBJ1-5,TGTGCCAGCAGTTTAAGTCCTCAACCCTCAGGGATGAGACAGCCCCAGCATTTT,CASSLSPQPSGMRQPQHF
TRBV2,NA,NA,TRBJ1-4,TGTGCCAGCAGGGAGGCTTCCGGGAATGAAAAACTGTTTTTT,CASREASGNEKLFF
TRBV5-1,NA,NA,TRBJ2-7,TGCGCCAGCAGGACCGGGACGTCCACCTACGAGCAGTACTTC,CASRTGTSTYEQYF
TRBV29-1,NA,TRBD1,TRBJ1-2,TGCAGCGTCCAGGACAGGGTCGATGGCTACACCTTC,CSVQDRVDGYTF
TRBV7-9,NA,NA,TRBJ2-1,TGTGCCAGCAGCCCGGACGGGGGACGGGGTGAGCAGTTCTTC,CASSPDGGRGEQFF
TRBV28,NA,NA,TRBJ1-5,TGTGCCAGCAGTCCCAATCTCGGGGATCAGCCCCAGCATTTT,CASSPNLGDQPQHF
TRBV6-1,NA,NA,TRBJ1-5,TGTGCCAGCAGTGAAGGGAATAGCAATCAGCCCCAGCATTTT,CASSEGNSNQPQHF
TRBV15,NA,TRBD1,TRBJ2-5,TGTGCCACCAACAGGGGGAGAGAGACCCAGTACTTC,CATNRGRETQYF
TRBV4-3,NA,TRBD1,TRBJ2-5,TGCGCCAGCAGCCCCGGGACAGCTAAAGAGACCCAGTACTTC,CASSPGTAKETQYF
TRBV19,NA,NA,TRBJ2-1,TGTGCCAGTAGTATAGTCCAGAGCTCCTACAATGAGCAGTTCTTC,CASSIVQSSYNEQFF
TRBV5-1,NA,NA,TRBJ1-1,TGCGCCAGCAGCCGCGTTTCAGTGATGAACACTGAAGCTTTCTTT,CASSRVSVMNTEAFF
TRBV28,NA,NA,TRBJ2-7,TGTGCCAGCAGTTCTATCTACGAGCAGTACTTC,CASSSIYEQYF
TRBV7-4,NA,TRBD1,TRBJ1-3,TGTGCCAGCAGTCGCGGACAGGGGGGAAACACCATATATTTT,CASSRGQGGNTIYF
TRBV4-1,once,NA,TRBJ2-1,TGCGCCAGCAGCCAAGATTGGGCTACTGTCGTCCACAATGAGCAGTTCTTC,CASSQDWATVVHNEQFF